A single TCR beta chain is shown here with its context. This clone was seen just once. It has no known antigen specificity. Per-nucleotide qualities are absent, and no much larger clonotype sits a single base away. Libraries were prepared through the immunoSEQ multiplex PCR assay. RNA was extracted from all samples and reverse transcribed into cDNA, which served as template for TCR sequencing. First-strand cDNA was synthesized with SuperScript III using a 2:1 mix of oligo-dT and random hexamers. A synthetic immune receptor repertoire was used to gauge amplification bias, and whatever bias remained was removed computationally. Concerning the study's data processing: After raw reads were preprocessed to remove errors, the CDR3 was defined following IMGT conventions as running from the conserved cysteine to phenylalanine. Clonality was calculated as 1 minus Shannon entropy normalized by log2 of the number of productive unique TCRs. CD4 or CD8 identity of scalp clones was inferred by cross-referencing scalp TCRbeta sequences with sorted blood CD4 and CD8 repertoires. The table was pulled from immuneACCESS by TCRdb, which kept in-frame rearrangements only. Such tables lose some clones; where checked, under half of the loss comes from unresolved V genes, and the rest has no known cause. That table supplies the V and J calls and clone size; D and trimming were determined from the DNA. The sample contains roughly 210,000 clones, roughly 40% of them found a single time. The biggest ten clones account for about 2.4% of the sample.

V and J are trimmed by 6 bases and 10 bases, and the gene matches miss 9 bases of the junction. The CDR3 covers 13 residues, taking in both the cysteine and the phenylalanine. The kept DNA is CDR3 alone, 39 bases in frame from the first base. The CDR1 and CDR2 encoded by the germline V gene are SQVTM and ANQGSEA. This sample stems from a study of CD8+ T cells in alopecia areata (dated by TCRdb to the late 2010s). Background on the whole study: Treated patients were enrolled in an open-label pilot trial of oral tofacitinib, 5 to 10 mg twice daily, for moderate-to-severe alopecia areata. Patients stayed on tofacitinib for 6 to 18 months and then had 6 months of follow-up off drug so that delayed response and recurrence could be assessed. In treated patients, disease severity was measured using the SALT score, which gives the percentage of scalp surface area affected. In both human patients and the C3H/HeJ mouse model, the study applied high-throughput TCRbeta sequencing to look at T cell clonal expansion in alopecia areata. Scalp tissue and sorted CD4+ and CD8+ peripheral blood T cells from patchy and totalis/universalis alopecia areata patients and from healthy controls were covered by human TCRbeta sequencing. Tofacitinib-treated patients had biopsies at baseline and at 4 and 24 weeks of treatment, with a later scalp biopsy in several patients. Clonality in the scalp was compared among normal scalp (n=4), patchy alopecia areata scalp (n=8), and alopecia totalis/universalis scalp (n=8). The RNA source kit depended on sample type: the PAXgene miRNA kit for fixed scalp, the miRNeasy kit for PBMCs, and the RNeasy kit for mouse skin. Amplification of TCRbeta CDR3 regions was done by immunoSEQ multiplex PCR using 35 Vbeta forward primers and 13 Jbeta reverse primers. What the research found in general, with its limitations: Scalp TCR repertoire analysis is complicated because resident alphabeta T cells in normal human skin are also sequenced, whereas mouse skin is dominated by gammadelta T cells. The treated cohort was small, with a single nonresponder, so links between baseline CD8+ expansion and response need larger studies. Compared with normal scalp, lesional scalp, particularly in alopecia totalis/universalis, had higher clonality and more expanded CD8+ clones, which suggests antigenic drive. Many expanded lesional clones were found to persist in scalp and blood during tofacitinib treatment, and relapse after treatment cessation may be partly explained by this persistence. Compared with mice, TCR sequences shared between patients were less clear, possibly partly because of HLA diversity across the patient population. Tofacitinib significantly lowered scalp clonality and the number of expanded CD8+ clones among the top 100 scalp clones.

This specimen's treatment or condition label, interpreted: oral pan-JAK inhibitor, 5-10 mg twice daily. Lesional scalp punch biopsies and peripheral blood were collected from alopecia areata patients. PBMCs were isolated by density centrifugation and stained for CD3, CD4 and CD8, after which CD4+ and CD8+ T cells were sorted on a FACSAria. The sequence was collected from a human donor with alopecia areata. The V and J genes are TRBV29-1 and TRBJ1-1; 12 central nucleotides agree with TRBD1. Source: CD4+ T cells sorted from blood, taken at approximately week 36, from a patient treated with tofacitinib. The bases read TGCAGCGTCGATCCGGGACAGGGGGCCGTAGCTTTCTTT. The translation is CSVDPGQGAVAFF.